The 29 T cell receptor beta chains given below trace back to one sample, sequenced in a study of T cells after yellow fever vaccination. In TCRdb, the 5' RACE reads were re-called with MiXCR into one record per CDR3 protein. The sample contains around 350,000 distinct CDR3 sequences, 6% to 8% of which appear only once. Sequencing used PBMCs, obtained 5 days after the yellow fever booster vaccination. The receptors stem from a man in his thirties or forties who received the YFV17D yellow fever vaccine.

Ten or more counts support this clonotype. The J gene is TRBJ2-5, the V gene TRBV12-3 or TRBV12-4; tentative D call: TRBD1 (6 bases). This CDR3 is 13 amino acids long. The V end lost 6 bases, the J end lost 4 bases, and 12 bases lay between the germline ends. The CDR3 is CASRQGSRETQYF. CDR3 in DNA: TGTGCCAGCAGACAGGGATCGCGAGAGACCCAGTACTTC.

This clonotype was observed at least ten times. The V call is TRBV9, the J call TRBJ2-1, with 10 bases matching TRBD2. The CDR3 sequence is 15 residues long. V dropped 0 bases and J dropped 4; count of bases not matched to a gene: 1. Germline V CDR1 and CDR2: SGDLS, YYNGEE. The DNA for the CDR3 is TGTGCCAGCAGCGTAGGGACTAGCGGATACAATGAGCAGTTCTTC. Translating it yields CASSVGTSGYNEQFF.

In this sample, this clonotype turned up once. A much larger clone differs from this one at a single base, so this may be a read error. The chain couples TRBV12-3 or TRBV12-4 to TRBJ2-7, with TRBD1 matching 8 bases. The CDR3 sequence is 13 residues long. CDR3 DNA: TGTGCCGGCAGTTCCCTCGACAGGGGCGAGCAGTACTTC. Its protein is CAGSSLDRGEQYF.

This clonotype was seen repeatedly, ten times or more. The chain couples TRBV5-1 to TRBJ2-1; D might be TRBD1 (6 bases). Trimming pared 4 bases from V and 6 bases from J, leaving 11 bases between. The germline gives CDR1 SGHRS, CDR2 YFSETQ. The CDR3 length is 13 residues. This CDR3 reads CASSIQGFNEQFF. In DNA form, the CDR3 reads TGCGCCAGCAGCATACAGGGATTCAATGAGCAGTTCTTC.

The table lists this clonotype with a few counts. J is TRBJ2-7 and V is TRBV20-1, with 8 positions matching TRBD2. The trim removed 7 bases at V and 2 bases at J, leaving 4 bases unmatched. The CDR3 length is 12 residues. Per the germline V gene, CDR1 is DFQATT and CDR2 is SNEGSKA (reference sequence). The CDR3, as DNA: TGCAGTGTACAGGGACTAGCCTACGAGCAGTACTTC. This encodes CSVQGLAYEQYF.

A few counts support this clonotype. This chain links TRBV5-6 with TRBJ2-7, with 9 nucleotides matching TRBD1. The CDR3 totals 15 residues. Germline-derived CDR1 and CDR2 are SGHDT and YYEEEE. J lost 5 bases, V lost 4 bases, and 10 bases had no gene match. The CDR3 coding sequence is TGTGCCAGCAGCGCACTCCGGGACAGGGACCACGAGCAGTACTTC. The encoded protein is CASSALRDRDHEQYF. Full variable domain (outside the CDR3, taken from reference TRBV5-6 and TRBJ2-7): DAGVTQSPTHLIKTRGQQVTLRCSPKSGHDTVSWYQQALGQGPQFIFQYYEEEERQRGNFPDRFSGHQFPNYSSELNVNALLLGDSALYLCASSALRDRDHEQYFGPGTRLTVT.

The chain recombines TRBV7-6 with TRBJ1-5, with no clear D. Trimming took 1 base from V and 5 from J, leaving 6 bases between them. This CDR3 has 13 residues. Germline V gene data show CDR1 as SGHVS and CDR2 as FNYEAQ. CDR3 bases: TGTGCCAGCAGCTTAGTCGAGGATCAGCCCCAGCATTTT. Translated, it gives CASSLVEDQPQHF.

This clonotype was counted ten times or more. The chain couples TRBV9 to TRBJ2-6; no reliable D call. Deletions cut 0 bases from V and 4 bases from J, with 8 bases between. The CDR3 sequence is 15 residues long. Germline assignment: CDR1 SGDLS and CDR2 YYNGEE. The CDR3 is CASSVGTRGANVLTF. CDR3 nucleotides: TGTGCCAGCAGCGTAGGAACCAGGGGGGCCAACGTCCTGACTTTC. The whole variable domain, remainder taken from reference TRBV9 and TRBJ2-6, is DSGVTQTPKHLITATGQRVTLRCSPRSGDLSVYWYQQSLDQGLQFLIQYYNGEERAKGNILERFSAQQFPDLHSELNLSSLELGDSALYFCASSVGTRGANVLTFGAGSRLTVL.

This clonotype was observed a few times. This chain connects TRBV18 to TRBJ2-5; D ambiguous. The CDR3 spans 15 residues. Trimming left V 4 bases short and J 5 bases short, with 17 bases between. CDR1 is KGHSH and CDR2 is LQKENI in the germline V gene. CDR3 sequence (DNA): TGTGCCAGCTCACGCGAACGAGATAGTTTGGAGACCCAGTACTTC. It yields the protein CASSRERDSLETQYF.

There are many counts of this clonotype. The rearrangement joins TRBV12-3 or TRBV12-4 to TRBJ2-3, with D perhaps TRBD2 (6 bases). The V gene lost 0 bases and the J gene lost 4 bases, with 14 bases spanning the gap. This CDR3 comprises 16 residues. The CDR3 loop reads CASSLARSGDPDTQYF. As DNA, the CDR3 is TGTGCCAGCAGTTTAGCGCGGTCGGGAGATCCAGATACGCAGTATTTT.

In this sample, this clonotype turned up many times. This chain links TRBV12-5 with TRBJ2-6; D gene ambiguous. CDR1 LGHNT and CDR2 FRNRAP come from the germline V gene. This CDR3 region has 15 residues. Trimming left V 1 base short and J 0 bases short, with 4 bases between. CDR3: CASGLGASGANVLTF. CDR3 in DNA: TGTGCTAGTGGTTTGGGGGCCTCTGGGGCCAACGTCCTGACTTTC.

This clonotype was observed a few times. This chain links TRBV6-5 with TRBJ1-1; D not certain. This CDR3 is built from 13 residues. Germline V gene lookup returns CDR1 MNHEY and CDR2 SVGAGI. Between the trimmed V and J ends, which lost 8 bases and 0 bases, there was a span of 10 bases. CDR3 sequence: CASLRTVNTEAFF. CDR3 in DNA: TGTGCCAGCTTGAGGACGGTGAACACTGAAGCTTTCTTT.

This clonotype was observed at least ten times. The CDR3 DNA sequence: TGTGCCAGCAGCTTTGGACTAGCGGCTTCCTACGAGCAGTACTTC. Residues: CASSFGLAASYEQYF. The chain is built from TRBV3-1 and TRBJ2-7, with 10 bases matching TRBD2. The CDR3 spans 15 residues. Per the germline V gene, CDR1 is LGHDT and CDR2 is YNNKEL (reference sequence). Trimming took 5 bases from V and 1 from J; bases not matched to a gene: 5.

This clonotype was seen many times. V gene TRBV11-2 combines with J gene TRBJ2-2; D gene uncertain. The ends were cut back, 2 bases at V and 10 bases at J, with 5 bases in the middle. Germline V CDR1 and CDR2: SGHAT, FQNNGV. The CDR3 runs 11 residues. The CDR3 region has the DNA TGTGCCAGCAGCTTATCCCCGGAGCTGTTTTTT. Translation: CASSLSPELFF.

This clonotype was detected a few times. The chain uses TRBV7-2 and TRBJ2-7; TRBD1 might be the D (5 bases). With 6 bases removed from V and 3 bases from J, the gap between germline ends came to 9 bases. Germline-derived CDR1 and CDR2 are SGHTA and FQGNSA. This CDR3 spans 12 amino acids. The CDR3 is CASSGHFYEQYF. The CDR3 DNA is TGTGCCAGCAGTGGACACTTCTACGAGCAGTACTTC.

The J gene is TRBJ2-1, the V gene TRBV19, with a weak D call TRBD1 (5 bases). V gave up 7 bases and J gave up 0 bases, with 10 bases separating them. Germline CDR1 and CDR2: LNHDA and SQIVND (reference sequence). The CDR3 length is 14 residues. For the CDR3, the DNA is TGTGCCAGTAAAACAGGAATCTCCTACAATGAGCAGTTCTTC. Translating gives CASKTGISYNEQFF.

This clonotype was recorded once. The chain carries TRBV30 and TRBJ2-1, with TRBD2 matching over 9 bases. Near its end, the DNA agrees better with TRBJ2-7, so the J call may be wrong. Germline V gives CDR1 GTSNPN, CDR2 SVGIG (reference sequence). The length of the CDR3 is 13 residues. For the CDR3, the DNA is TGTGCTTATAGCGGGAGCTCCTACAATGAGCAGTACTTC. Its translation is CAYSGSSYNEQYF.

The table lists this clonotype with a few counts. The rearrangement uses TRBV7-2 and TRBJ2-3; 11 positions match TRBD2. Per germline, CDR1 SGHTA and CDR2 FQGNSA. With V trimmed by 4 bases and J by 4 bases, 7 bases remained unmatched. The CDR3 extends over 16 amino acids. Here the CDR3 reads CASSSTSGNRADTQYF. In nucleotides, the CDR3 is TGTGCCAGCAGCTCGACTAGCGGGAATCGGGCAGATACGCAGTATTTT.

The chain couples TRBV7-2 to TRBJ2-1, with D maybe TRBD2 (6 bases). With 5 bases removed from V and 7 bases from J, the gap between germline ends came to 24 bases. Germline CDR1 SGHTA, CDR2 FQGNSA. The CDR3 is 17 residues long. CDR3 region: CASSLRLVPSRSNEQFF. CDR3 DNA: TGTGCCAGCAGCCTCAGACTAGTGCCTTCCCGATCAAATGAGCAGTTCTTC.

The CDR3 nucleotides are TGTGCCAGCAGCTCGCCTAGCTTCGACGAGCAGTACTTC. Translation: CASSSPSFDEQYF. The rearrangement links TRBV7-9 to TRBJ2-7, with D perhaps matching TRBD2 (5 bases). V dropped 4 bases and J dropped 5 bases, with 12 bases sitting between them. Germline lookup yields CDR1 SEHNR and CDR2 FQNEAQ (reference sequence). The length of the CDR3 is 13 residues.

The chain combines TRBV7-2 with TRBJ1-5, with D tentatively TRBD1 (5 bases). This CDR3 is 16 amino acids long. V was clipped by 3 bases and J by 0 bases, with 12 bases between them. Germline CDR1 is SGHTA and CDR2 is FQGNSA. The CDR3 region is CASSFPGLYSNQPQHF. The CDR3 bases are TGTGCCAGCAGCTTCCCGGGACTCTATAGCAATCAGCCCCAGCATTTT. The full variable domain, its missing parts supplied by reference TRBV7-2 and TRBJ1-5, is GAGVSQSPSNKVTEKGKDVELRCDPISGHTALYWYRQSLGQGLEFLIYFQGNSAPDKSGLPSDRFSAERTGGSVSTLTIQRTQQEDSAVYLCASSFPGLYSNQPQHFGDGTRLSIL.

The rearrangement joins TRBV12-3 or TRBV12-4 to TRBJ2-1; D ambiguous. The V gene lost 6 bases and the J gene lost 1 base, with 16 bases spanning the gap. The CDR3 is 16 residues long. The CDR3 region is CASSIHGGGSYNEQFF. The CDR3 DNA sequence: TGTGCCAGCAGCATCCACGGCGGTGGGTCCTACAATGAGCAGTTCTTC.

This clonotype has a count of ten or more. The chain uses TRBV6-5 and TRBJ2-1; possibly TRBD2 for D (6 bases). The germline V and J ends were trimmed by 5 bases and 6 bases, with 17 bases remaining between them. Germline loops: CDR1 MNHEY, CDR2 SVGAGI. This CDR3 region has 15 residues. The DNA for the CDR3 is TGTGCCAGCAGTCCCTTATCGGGAGAAAGCAATGAGCAGTTCTTC. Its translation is CASSPLSGESNEQFF.

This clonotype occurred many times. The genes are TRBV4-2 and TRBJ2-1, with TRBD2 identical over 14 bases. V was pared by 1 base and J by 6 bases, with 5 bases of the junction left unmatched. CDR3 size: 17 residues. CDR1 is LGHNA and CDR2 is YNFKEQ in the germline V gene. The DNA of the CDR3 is TGTGCCAGCAGCCAAGGACTAGCGGGAGGGCCCCGCAATGAGCAGTTCTTC. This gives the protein CASSQGLAGGPRNEQFF.

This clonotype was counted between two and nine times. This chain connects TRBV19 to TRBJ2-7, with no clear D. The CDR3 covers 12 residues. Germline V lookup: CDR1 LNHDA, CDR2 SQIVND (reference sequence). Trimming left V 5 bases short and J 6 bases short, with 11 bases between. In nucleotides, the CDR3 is TGTGCCAGTAGTCCGTATTACGGCGAGCAGTACTTC. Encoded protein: CASSPYYGEQYF.

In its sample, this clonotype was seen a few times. CDR3 nucleotides: TGTGCCACCAGCCGGACTAGCGGGAGTGTCTCCTACAATGAGCAGTTCTTC. This encodes CATSRTSGSVSYNEQFF. V is TRBV15 and J is TRBJ2-1; the match to TRBD2 covers 13 bases. V lost 5 bases, J lost 0 bases, and 4 bases stayed unmatched. Per the germline V gene, CDR1 is LNHNV and CDR2 is YYDKDF (reference sequence). The CDR3 runs to 17 residues. The full variable domain, in which reference TRBV15 and TRBJ2-1 provide the parts outside the CDR3, is DAMVIQNPRYQVTQFGKPVTLSCSQTLNHNVMYWYQQKSSQAPKLLFHYYDKDFNNEADTPDNFQSRRPNTSFCFLDIRSPGLGDTAMYLCATSRTSGSVSYNEQFFGPGTRLTVL.

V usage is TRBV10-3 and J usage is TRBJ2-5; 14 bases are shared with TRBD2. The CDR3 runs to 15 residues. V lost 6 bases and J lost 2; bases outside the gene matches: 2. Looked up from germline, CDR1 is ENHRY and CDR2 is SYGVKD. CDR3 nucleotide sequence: TGTGCCATCAGCAGACTAGCGGGGGGGCAAGAGACCCAGTACTTC. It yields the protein CAISRLAGGQETQYF.

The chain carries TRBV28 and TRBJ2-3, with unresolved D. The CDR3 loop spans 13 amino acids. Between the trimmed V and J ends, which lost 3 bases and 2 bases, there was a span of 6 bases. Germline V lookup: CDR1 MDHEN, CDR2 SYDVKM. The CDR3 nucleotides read TGTGCCAGCAGTTTTGGTAACACAGATACGCAGTATTTT. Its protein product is CASSFGNTDTQYF.

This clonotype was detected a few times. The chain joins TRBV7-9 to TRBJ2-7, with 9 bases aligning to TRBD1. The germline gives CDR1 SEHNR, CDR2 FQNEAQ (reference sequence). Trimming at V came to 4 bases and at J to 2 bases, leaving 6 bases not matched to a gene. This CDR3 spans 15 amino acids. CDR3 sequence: CASSSPRTGAYEQYF. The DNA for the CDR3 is TGTGCCAGCAGCTCCCCAAGGACAGGGGCCTACGAGCAGTACTTC.